This section outlines one T cell receptor (beta chain) sequence together with its context. Germline V gene data show CDR1 as ENHRY and CDR2 as SYGVKD. V was clipped by 7 bases and J by 4 bases, with 8 bases between them. This CDR3 spans 13 amino acids. Generated by immunoSEQ multiplex PCR, the TCRdb table keeps only in-frame clones and is missing some. The sample lists about 190,000 clones; about 86% were seen once. The data are from a study of blood T cell repertoires in COVID-19. Looking at the study overall: From T cells, B-cell-depleted T cells, or PBMCs came the material, which was cDNA or gDNA.

Sequencing was carried out using peripheral blood. This chain connects TRBV10-3 to TRBJ2-6; D gene unclear. This TCR was sampled from a man aged 25-40 years with active or convalescent COVID-19. The CDR3 sequence is CAIKTEGANVLTF. CDR3 nucleotide sequence: TGTGCCATCAAGACGGAGGGGGCCAACGTCCTGACTTTC.